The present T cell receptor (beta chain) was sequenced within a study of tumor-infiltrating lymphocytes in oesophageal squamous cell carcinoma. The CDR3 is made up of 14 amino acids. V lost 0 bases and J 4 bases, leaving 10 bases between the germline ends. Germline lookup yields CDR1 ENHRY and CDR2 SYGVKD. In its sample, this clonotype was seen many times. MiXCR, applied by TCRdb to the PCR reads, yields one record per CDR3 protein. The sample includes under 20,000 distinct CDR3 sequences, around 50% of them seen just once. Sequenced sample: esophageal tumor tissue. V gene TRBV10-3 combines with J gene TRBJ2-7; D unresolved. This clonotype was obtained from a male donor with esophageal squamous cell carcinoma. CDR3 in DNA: TGTGCCATCAGTGAGTCGACTCATCGGTACGAGCAGTACTTC. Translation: CAISESTHRYEQYF.